Presented here are 20 T cell receptor beta chains from one specimen sequenced in a study of blood T cell repertoires in COVID-19. The repertoire was sequenced with immunoSEQ multiplex PCR; TCRdb's copy has only in-frame clones and lacks some. The data show roughly 200,000 clones, roughly four fifths seen once. The sequencing input was PBMCs or T cells enriched from blood (not recorded which). The source of these receptors is a man in his forties or fifties who had recovered from COVID-19.

The V call is TRBV6-5, the J call TRBJ1-3, with TRBD1 matching 7 bases. In germline, CDR1 is MNHEY, CDR2 SVGAGI. This CDR3 comprises 14 residues. The ends lost 5 bases at V and 4 bases at J; junction bases unmatched: 5. The CDR3 loop is CASSRKGGGNTIYF. The CDR3 nucleotides are TGTGCCAGCAGTCGTAAAGGGGGCGGAAACACCATATATTTT.

The V and J genes are TRBV4-1 and TRBJ2-7; the match to TRBD1 covers 7 bases. Germline V lookup: CDR1 MGHRA, CDR2 YSYEKL. J gave up 2 bases and V 1 base, and 5 bases lay outside the gene matches. The CDR3 is 15 amino acids. CDR3 bases: TGCGCCAGCAGCCAAGGGGGGACAGCTACCTACGAGCAGTACTTC. Its translation is CASSQGGTATYEQYF.

The chain is built from TRBV18 and TRBJ2-2; no firm D call. Germline V gene sequence: CDR1 KGHSH, CDR2 LQKENI. The ends were cut back, 2 bases at V and 3 bases at J, with 13 bases in the middle. The CDR3 consists of 16 residues. This chain's CDR3 is CASSPVQVLDTGELFF. As DNA, the CDR3 is TGTGCCAGCTCACCAGTCCAGGTCTTAGACACCGGGGAGCTGTTTTTT.

The J gene is TRBJ1-6, the V gene TRBV6-1; perhaps TRBD1 as D (6 bases). The germline V gene has CDR1 MNHNS and CDR2 SASEGT. This CDR3 region has 16 residues. Trimming cost V 2 bases and J 0 bases, with 8 bases left between them. The CDR3 DNA is TGTGCCAGCAGTGAACAGGGGACCTCCTATAATTCACCCCTCCACTTT. This sequence encodes CASSEQGTSYNSPLHF.

This clone showed up just a few times. The rearrangement joins TRBV4-1 to TRBJ2-7, with D tentatively TRBD1 (5 bases). Trimming took 1 base from V and 3 from J, leaving 16 bases between them. The CDR3 is 16 residues long. CDR1 MGHRA and CDR2 YSYEKL come from the germline V gene. The CDR3 bases are TGCGCCAGCAGCCAAGGTCAGGGTGGAATTCACTACGAGCAGTACTTC. As protein: CASSQGQGGIHYEQYF.

The chain has TRBV7-9 and TRBJ1-1; D not resolved. Germline CDR1 is SEHNR and CDR2 is FQNEAQ (reference sequence). With 1 base removed from V and 5 bases from J, the gap between germline ends came to 8 bases. The CDR3 runs 13 residues. The CDR3 DNA reads as TGTGCCAGCAGCTTAGGCCCGGTTACTGAAGCTTTCTTT. Translating it yields CASSLGPVTEAFF.

The V call is TRBV11-2, the J call TRBJ2-7, with a possible D match to TRBD2 (6 bases). There are 15 residues in the CDR3. Germline V gives CDR1 SGHAT, CDR2 FQNNGV. Trimming removed 4 bases at V and 3 bases at J, with 16 bases between. CDR3 nucleotide sequence: TGTGCCAGCAGCTATAATAGCGGAGTCAACTACGAGCAGTACTTC. As protein: CASSYNSGVNYEQYF.

The V gene is TRBV18, the J gene TRBJ1-2, with D unclear. Trimming removed 4 bases at V and 4 bases at J, with 19 bases between. CDR1 and CDR2 (germline): KGHSH, LQKENI. The CDR3 extends over 16 amino acids. The CDR3 spells CASSLPPWRDPYGYTF. As DNA, the CDR3 is TGTGCCAGCTCACTGCCACCGTGGAGGGATCCCTATGGCTACACCTTC.

The chain recombines TRBV6-5 with TRBJ1-5; no clear D. V lost 2 bases, J lost 6 bases, and 5 bases lay in between. This CDR3 contains 12 residues. Germline V gene sequence: CDR1 MNHEY, CDR2 SVGAGI. The CDR3 region has the DNA TGTGCCAGCAGTTACGAGGCTCAGCCCCAGCATTTT. Translated: CASSYEAQPQHF.

J is TRBJ2-5 and V is TRBV5-1; 10 bases are a match to TRBD1. CDR3 length: 14 amino acids. V shed 3 bases, J shed 5 bases, and the junction held 4 bases outside the gene matches. Looked up from germline, CDR1 is SGHRS and CDR2 is YFSETQ. The DNA for the CDR3 is TGCGCCAGCAGCTCGGACAGGGGGACGGAGACCCAGTACTTC. Translated, it gives CASSSDRGTETQYF. Complete variable domain (other parts from reference TRBV5-1 and TRBJ2-5): KAGVTQTPRYLIKTRGQQVTLSCSPISGHRSVSWYQQTPGQGLQFLFEYFSETQRNKGNFPGRFSGRQFSNSRSEMNVSTLELGDSALYLCASSSDRGTETQYFGPGTRLLVL.

The chain uses TRBV6-2 or TRBV6-3 and TRBJ2-7; 8 bases align to TRBD2. The V and J ends lost 4 bases and 2 bases, in that order; junction bases with no gene match: 4. This CDR3 spans 14 amino acids. Germline V lookup: CDR1 MNHEY, CDR2 SVGEGT. Here the CDR3 DNA reads TGTGCCAGCAGTTCGGCGGGGGGACCCTACGAGCAGTACTTC. This encodes CASSSAGGPYEQYF.

The chain is built from TRBV19 and TRBJ1-2; TRBD1 agrees at 7 bases. There are 13 residues in the CDR3. CDR1 and CDR2 (germline): LNHDA, SQIVND (reference sequence). The ends lost 3 bases at V and 8 bases at J; junction bases unmatched: 6. For the CDR3, the DNA is TGTGCCAGTAGTATCGGGACAGTAGAGGGCTACACCTTC. This codes for CASSIGTVEGYTF.

This chain uses TRBV29-1 with TRBJ2-7, with D perhaps TRBD1 (5 bases). V dropped 7 bases and J dropped 3 bases, with 16 bases sitting between them. The CDR3 loop spans 13 amino acids. The germline gives CDR1 SQVTM, CDR2 ANQGSEA. The CDR3 nucleotides read TGCAGCGGGCGGACAACTCTGAACTACGAGCAGTACTTC. It yields the protein CSGRTTLNYEQYF.

The chain carries TRBV4-1 and TRBJ1-1, with D possibly TRBD1 on 5 matching bases. Trimming stripped 7 bases from V and 5 bases from J, with 20 bases between. Germline V lookup: CDR1 MGHRA, CDR2 YSYEKL. The CDR3 totals 15 residues. CDR3 DNA sequence: TGCGCCAGCACGCCCCTGGGCCAGGGAGGTACTGAAGCTTTCTTT. Its translation: CASTPLGQGGTEAFF.

The CDR3 region is CASSQDRAGTTDTQYF. The CDR3 nucleotides are TGTGCCAGCAGCCAGGACAGGGCGGGGACCACAGATACGCAGTATTTT. V usage is TRBV5-8 and J usage is TRBJ2-3; 8 nucleotides agree with TRBD1. The CDR3 spans 16 residues. In germline, CDR1 is SGHTS, CDR2 YDEGEE. V lost 4 bases to trimming and J lost 2 bases; unmatched junction nucleotides: 9.

J is TRBJ1-1 and V is TRBV9; 7 nucleotides line up with TRBD1. Germline V gene data show CDR1 as SGDLS and CDR2 as YYNGEE. The CDR3 loop spans 16 amino acids. The V segment lost 2 bases and the J segment 0 bases; nucleotides outside the gene matches: 7. The CDR3 loop reads CASSVTPGTVNTEAFF. In DNA form, the CDR3 reads TGTGCCAGCAGCGTTACTCCCGGGACAGTGAACACTGAAGCTTTCTTT.

V and J are TRBV7-2 and TRBJ1-6, with 9 bases lining up with TRBD1. This CDR3 is 15 amino acids long. The trim removed 4 bases at V and 11 bases at J, leaving 9 bases unmatched. Germline assignment: CDR1 SGHTA and CDR2 FQGNSA. CDR3 nucleotides: TGTGCCAGCAGCTCCCCCCGACAGGGGGGTGCACCCCTCCACTTT. Translating gives CASSSPRQGGAPLHF. Combining the CDR3 with reference TRBV7-2 and TRBJ1-6 gives the whole variable domain GAGVSQSPSNKVTEKGKDVELRCDPISGHTALYWYRQSLGQGLEFLIYFQGNSAPDKSGLPSDRFSAERTGGSVSTLTIQRTQQEDSAVYLCASSSPRQGGAPLHFGNGTRLTVT.

The rearrangement uses TRBV19 and TRBJ1-4; possible D gene TRBD1, 5 bases. Trimming removed 3 bases from V and 5 bases from J, with 7 bases in between. This CDR3 has 13 amino acids. CDR1 LNHDA and CDR2 SQIVND come from the germline V gene (reference sequence). CDR3 coding DNA: TGTGCCAGTAGTATTACAGGCAATGAAAAACTGTTTTTT. It encodes CASSITGNEKLFF.

CDR3 coding DNA: TGTGCCAGCAGTGATAAAGTGGGACTCGAGTCCGAGACCCAGTACTTC. This codes for CASSDKVGLESETQYF. This chain uses TRBV2 with TRBJ2-5; TRBD2 is a possible D gene (6 bases). CDR1 and CDR2 from the germline V gene are SNHLY and FYNNEI. This CDR3 has 16 amino acids. V was shortened by 3 bases and J by 5 bases, with 19 bases between the two germline ends.

The table lists this clone with a count of one. This chain joins TRBV4-1 and TRBJ1-5, with D unclear. Germline V gene lookup returns CDR1 MGHRA and CDR2 YSYEKL. This CDR3 contains 17 residues. Trimming stripped 3 bases from V and 5 bases from J, with 20 bases between. Here the CDR3 DNA reads TGCGCCAGCAGCCAGGATGTCGGACTGGCTGGGGATCAGCCCCAGCATTTT. Translation: CASSQDVGLAGDQPQHF.